The 23 T cell receptor beta chains in this list originate from one sample, sequenced in a study of blood T cell repertoires in COVID-19. Produced via immunoSEQ multiplex PCR; TCRdb's table is partial and in-frame only. The sample includes some 110,000 clones, 75% to 90% of them seen just once. The material sequenced was peripheral blood. These receptors all stem from a middle-aged man with acute or convalescent COVID-19.

The chain carries TRBV6-6 and TRBJ1-5; a weak D match, TRBD1 (5 bases). The length of the CDR3 is 16 residues. Trimming removed 7 bases from V and 0 bases from J, with 16 bases in between. Germline values: CDR1 MNHNY, CDR2 SVGAGI (reference sequence). CDR3 coding DNA: TGTGCCAGCACCCAATACCCGACAGCTAGCAATCAGCCCCAGCATTTT. Translated: CASTQYPTASNQPQHF.

The rearrangement links TRBV5-1 to TRBJ2-5, with TRBD2 matching 7 bases. Germline CDR1 is SGHRS and CDR2 is YFSETQ. Losses at the gene ends were 4 bases for V and 5 bases for J; bases not matched to a gene: 5. The CDR3 totals 13 residues. The CDR3 loop reads CASSPGGSETQYF. The CDR3 nucleotides read TGCGCCAGCAGCCCCGGGGGGTCTGAGACCCAGTACTTC.

This chain uses TRBV11-2 with TRBJ2-1; D not resolved. This CDR3 contains 13 residues. Trimming took off 4 bases at V and 1 base at J, with 5 bases between the two ends. The germline gives CDR1 SGHAT, CDR2 FQNNGV. CDR3 bases: TGTGCCAGCAGCTGGGCTTCCTACAATGAGCAGTTCTTC. As protein: CASSWASYNEQFF.

The J gene is TRBJ2-7, the V gene TRBV7-2; no reliable D call. CDR3 length: 14 amino acids. Trimming stripped 0 bases from V and 2 bases from J, with 8 bases between. Germline assignment: CDR1 SGHTA and CDR2 FQGNSA. The CDR3 spells CASSLATPTYEQYF. DNA for the CDR3: TGTGCCAGCAGCTTAGCAACACCGACCTACGAGCAGTACTTC.

Here the CDR3 reads CASSYVRGSSYNEQFF. The CDR3 DNA reads TGTGCCAGCAGTTACGTCAGGGGTAGCTCCTACAATGAGCAGTTCTTC. The chain couples TRBV6-2 or TRBV6-3 to TRBJ2-1; TRBD1 is a possible D gene (6 bases). With 2 bases removed from V and 0 bases from J, the gap between germline ends came to 11 bases. Germline CDR1 is MNHEY and CDR2 is SVGEGT. The CDR3 spans 16 residues.

As concerns this clone: An end of the junction differs from the germline gene, which may be a read error. The chain links TRBV5-6 to TRBJ1-1; tentative D call: TRBD1 (6 bases). The germline gives CDR1 SGHDT, CDR2 YYEEEE. The CDR3 contains 12 residues. CDR3 sequence reads: CASSLARGGQAF. In DNA, the CDR3 is TGTGCCAGCAGCTTGGCGAGGGGGGGTCAGGCATTT.

Notes on this clone: This specimen includes other DNA sequences encoding the same CDR3. The V and J genes are TRBV6-1 and TRBJ1-5; tentative D call: TRBD1 (5 bases). The CDR3 is 15 amino acids. The V end lost 3 bases, the J end lost 0 bases, and 9 bases lay between the germline ends. Germline V gives CDR1 MNHNS, CDR2 SASEGT. In nucleotides, the CDR3 is TGTGCCAGCAGTGATACCGGGGGTAGCAATCAGCCCCAGCATTTT. Protein sequence: CASSDTGGSNQPQHF.

The gene calls are TRBV19 and TRBJ1-5; a weak D match, TRBD1 (5 bases). CDR3 length equals 12 residues. CDR1 LNHDA and CDR2 SQIVND come from the germline V gene (reference sequence). Trimming took off 6 bases at V and 2 bases at J, with 5 bases between the two ends. The CDR3 protein is CASRTGNQPQHF. As DNA, the CDR3 is TGTGCCAGTAGGACAGGCAATCAGCCCCAGCATTTT.

On this clone: The sample contains more than one DNA sequence encoding this CDR3. This chain links TRBV18 with TRBJ2-7; no clear D. CDR3 length: 12 amino acids. Germline V gene lookup returns CDR1 KGHSH and CDR2 LQKENI. Trimming removed 6 bases at V and 0 bases at J, with 6 bases between. In DNA form, the CDR3 reads TGTGCCAGCTCTCCGAGCTCCTACGAGCAGTACTTC. Amino acid sequence: CASSPSSYEQYF.

The chain uses TRBV27 and TRBJ1-4; tentatively, D is TRBD1 (5 bases). Germline V gene data show CDR1 as MNHEY and CDR2 as SMNVEV (reference sequence). The CDR3 totals 15 residues. V shed 3 bases and J shed 2 bases, with 10 bases lying between them. CDR3: CASSLEGATNEKLFF. The CDR3 coding sequence is TGTGCCAGCAGTTTGGAAGGGGCGACTAATGAAAAACTGTTTTTT. Full variable domain (rest looked up from reference TRBV27 and TRBJ1-4): EAQVTQNPRYLITVTGKKLTVTCSQNMNHEYMSWYRQDPGLGLRQIYYSMNVEVTDKGDVPEGYKVSRKEKRNFPLILESPSPNQTSLYFCASSLEGATNEKLFFGSGTQLSVL.

The V call is TRBV11-2, the J call TRBJ1-1; maybe TRBD1 (6 bases). Looked up from germline, CDR1 is SGHAT and CDR2 is FQNNGV. This CDR3 is 15 amino acids long. V was pared by 1 base and J by 6 bases, with 15 bases between. The CDR3 DNA sequence: TGTGCCAGCAGCTTAGTACAGGGCCCCAGCGCTGAAGCTTTCTTT. It encodes CASSLVQGPSAEAFF. Drawing the rest from reference TRBV11-2 and TRBJ1-1, the complete variable domain is EAGVAQSPRYKIIEKRQSVAFWCNPISGHATLYWYQQILGQGPKLLIQFQNNGVVDDSQLPKDRFSAERLKGVDSTLKIQPAKLEDSAVYLCASSLVQGPSAEAFFGQGTRLTVV.

The gene calls are TRBV4-2 and TRBJ1-2; 9 bases are a match to TRBD1. The CDR3 is made up of 16 amino acids. CDR1 and CDR2 from the germline V gene are LGHNA and YNFKEQ. V shed 0 bases and J 2 bases; nucleotides not matched to a gene: 4. CDR3 nucleotides: TGTGCCAGCAGCCAAGAACAGGGGGCAGGAAACTATGGCTACACCTTC. This codes for CASSQEQGAGNYGYTF.

The chain links TRBV10-2 to TRBJ2-1; 12 bases are shared with TRBD2. Germline CDR1 reads WSHSY; CDR2 reads SAAADI. The CDR3 runs 14 residues. J lost 8 bases, V lost 7 bases, and 6 bases had no gene match. The CDR3 DNA is TGCGCCAGCACCGGACTAGCGGGACCAGATGAGCAGTTCTTC. It codes for CASTGLAGPDEQFF.

The chain has TRBV4-2 and TRBJ1-6, with D possibly matching TRBD1 (5 bases). This CDR3 contains 15 residues. Germline CDR1 and CDR2: LGHNA and YNFKEQ. V lost 3 bases, J lost 6 bases, and 12 bases lay in between. DNA of the CDR3: TGTGCCAGCAGCCAGGACTGGGACTTTAATTCACCCCTCCACTTT. Amino acid sequence: CASSQDWDFNSPLHF.

This chain links TRBV27 with TRBJ1-1; D is unclear. Per germline, CDR1 MNHEY and CDR2 SMNVEV (reference sequence). This CDR3 is built from 14 residues. Trimming cost V 2 bases and J 5 bases, with 12 bases left between them. As DNA, the CDR3 is TGTGCCAGCAGTTTAGGTAACCCAGTTACTGAAGCTTTCTTT. Protein product: CASSLGNPVTEAFF.

The rearrangement uses TRBV5-1 and TRBJ2-7; TRBD1 is a possible D gene (5 bases). CDR1 is SGHRS, CDR2 YFSETQ, per germline. Trimming cost V 0 bases and J 5 bases, with 12 bases left between them. The CDR3 is made up of 14 amino acids. The CDR3: CASSLGQGDNEQYF. Here the CDR3 DNA reads TGCGCCAGCAGCTTGGGGCAGGGTGACAACGAGCAGTACTTC.

The gene calls are TRBV19 and TRBJ1-2; tentative D call: TRBD1 (6 bases). The V and J ends lost 5 bases and 3 bases respectively, with 10 bases between them. The length of the CDR3 is 13 residues. CDR1 LNHDA and CDR2 SQIVND come from the germline V gene (reference sequence). The DNA of the CDR3 is TGTGCCAGTAGTTGGACAGCCCACTATGGCTACACCTTC. Translated, it gives CASSWTAHYGYTF.

The rearrangement joins TRBV3-1 (or the pseudogene TRBV3-2) to TRBJ2-5; 9 positions agree with TRBD2. Germline trimming cut 4 bases from V and 3 bases from J; bases unmatched to any gene: 0. CDR1 and CDR2 from the germline V gene are LGHDT and YNNKEL (reference sequence). The CDR3 runs 13 residues. CDR3 residues: CASSPSGEETQYF. As DNA, the CDR3 is TGTGCCAGCAGCCCTAGCGGGGAAGAGACCCAGTACTTC.

The rearrangement joins TRBV20-1 to TRBJ2-1, with D maybe TRBD2 (5 bases). The CDR3 is 11 amino acids. V lost 3 bases, J lost 14 bases, and 14 bases lay in between. Germline CDR1 reads DFQATT; CDR2 reads SNEGSKA (reference sequence). DNA for the CDR3: TGCAGTGCTAGGTCCGGGGTGGTTAAGTTCTTC. This gives the protein CSARSGVVKFF.

The rearrangement joins TRBV20-1 to TRBJ1-1; possible D gene TRBD1, 5 bases. Germline V gives CDR1 DFQATT, CDR2 SNEGSKA (reference sequence). The CDR3 spans 11 residues. Trimming left V 3 bases short and J 11 bases short, with 13 bases between. As DNA, the CDR3 is TGCAGTGCTAGTTGGCAGGGATCCGCTTTCTTT. Protein: CSASWQGSAFF.

This clone showed up just a few times. The chain uses TRBV5-1 and TRBJ2-5, with D possibly being TRBD1 (6 bases). The CDR3 runs 14 residues. Germline V gives CDR1 SGHRS, CDR2 YFSETQ. Trimming pared 2 bases from V and 2 bases from J, leaving 10 bases between. In DNA form, the CDR3 reads TGCGCCAGCAGCTTTCAGGGGTTTCAAGAGACCCAGTACTTC. It specifies CASSFQGFQETQYF.

The chain links TRBV18 to TRBJ1-2, with a possible D match to TRBD1 (6 bases). The V end was cut by 3 bases, the J end by 6 bases, with 8 bases between. Germline assignment: CDR1 KGHSH and CDR2 LQKENI. The CDR3 totals 12 residues. The CDR3 DNA reads as TGTGCCAGCTCACCCGGGGGGCATGGCTACACCTTC. This sequence encodes CASSPGGHGYTF. The variable domain in full, with the rest retrieved from reference TRBV18 and TRBJ1-2, is NAGVMQNPRHLVRRRGQEARLRCSPMKGHSHVYWYRQLPEEGLKFMVYLQKENIIDESGMPKERFSAEFPKEGPSILRIQQVVRGDSAAYFCASSPGGHGYTFGSGTRLTVV.

The rearrangement uses TRBV10-3 and TRBJ1-6; 9 bases match TRBD1. Unmatched junction bases numbered 9, after V lost 3 bases and J lost 6 bases. The germline gives CDR1 ENHRY, CDR2 SYGVKD. The CDR3 sequence is 17 residues long. DNA of the CDR3: TGTGCCATCAGTGAAAGCGCCCTGGGACAGGGTAATTCACCCCTCCACTTT. Protein sequence: CAISESALGQGNSPLHF.